This entry is about one TCR beta chain. The V segment lost 8 bases and the J segment 1 base; nucleotides outside the gene matches: 12. From germline, CDR1 is SNHLY and CDR2 FYNNEI. The CDR3 consists of 16 residues. This sample is part of a study of blood T cell repertoires in COVID-19. Study overall: The United States, Italy and Spain supplied acute and convalescent COVID-19 samples.

Study processing details: Estimated nucleated cell counts came from reference gene primer amplification. Using immunoSEQ multiplex PCR, the repertoire was profiled, and TCRdb retains in-frame clones only, with some absent. V, J and clone size are taken as reported in that table, and D and trimming were inferred from the DNA itself. This sample has around 78,000 clones, with 86% found just once. Sample: peripheral blood. This sequence joins TRBV2 and TRBJ2-5; 8 bases align to TRBD1. This sequence was found in a man aged 45-65 years with active or convalescent COVID-19. CDR3 bases: TGTGCCAGCCTCCGGGACAGGAGTTTGGGCCAAGAGACCCAGTACTTC. This sequence encodes CASLRDRSLGQETQYF.